Presented here are 20 T cell receptor beta chains from one specimen sequenced in a study of blood T cells in healthy people across ages. The authors ran a second PCR of about 6 to 11 cycles using a sample-barcoded 5' primer and a J-beta primer mix. TCRdb itself ran the 5' RACE reads through MiXCR, one entry per CDR3 protein. This table holds more than 650,000 distinct CDR3 sequences, around a fifth found once. Sequencing was done on a sample of blood. The receptors come from a man between 65 and 80 years old in good health.

This clonotype showed up just a few times. V is TRBV27 and J is TRBJ2-2, with 8 bases identical to TRBD1. The germline gives CDR1 MNHEY, CDR2 SMNVEV (reference sequence). After removal of 5 bases from V and 4 bases from J, the junction contained 6 bases not matched to a gene. This CDR3 region has 15 residues. CDR3 protein: CASSPRGRATGELFF. CDR3 bases: TGTGCCAGCAGTCCCAGGGGGCGGGCCACCGGGGAGCTGTTTTTT.

The gene calls are TRBV4-1 and TRBJ1-2, with D perhaps TRBD1 (6 bases). Between the trimmed V and J ends, which lost 0 bases and 8 bases, there was a span of 16 bases. CDR1 MGHRA and CDR2 YSYEKL come from the germline V gene. This CDR3 contains 15 residues. The CDR3 spells CASSQEIGRGTGYTF. CDR3 nucleotides: TGCGCCAGCAGCCAAGAAATCGGCAGGGGCACCGGCTACACCTTC.

This clonotype appeared a few times. In DNA, the CDR3 is TGTGCCAGCAGCTCCTCGATCTATGGCTACACCTTC. The encoded protein is CASSSSIYGYTF. V is TRBV12-3 or TRBV12-4 and J is TRBJ1-2; no definite D call. V was shortened by 6 bases and J by 4 bases, with 9 bases between the two germline ends. The CDR3 consists of 12 residues.

V is TRBV29-1 and J is TRBJ2-1, with 7 positions matching TRBD2. CDR3 length: 16 amino acids. Germline loops: CDR1 SQVTM, CDR2 ANQGSEA. V gave up 6 bases and J gave up 1 base; unmatched junction bases: 12. The CDR3 region is CSVEGGSLLSYNEQFF. The CDR3 nucleotides are TGCAGCGTCGAGGGCGGGAGCCTACTTTCCTACAATGAGCAGTTCTTC.

This clonotype appeared a few times. The chain combines TRBV29-1 with TRBJ2-1, with 8 bases identical to TRBD1. This CDR3 is 14 amino acids long. Germline V CDR1 and CDR2: SQVTM, ANQGSEA. With 7 bases clipped from V and 4 bases from J, the junction kept 9 bases outside the gene matches. CDR3 protein: CSASGTGTYNEQFF. CDR3 sequence (DNA): TGCAGCGCCTCAGGGACAGGCACATACAATGAGCAGTTCTTC.

The V call is TRBV9, the J call TRBJ2-1; 10 nucleotides match TRBD2. V lost 2 bases, J lost 8 bases, and 7 bases stayed unmatched. Germline values: CDR1 SGDLS, CDR2 YYNGEE. This CDR3 region has 15 residues. CDR3 nucleotide sequence: TGTGCCAGCAGCGTCCGAGCGGGGGGGCCGGATGAGCAGTTCTTC. Translating it yields CASSVRAGGPDEQFF. The complete variable domain, with remaining parts taken from reference TRBV9 and TRBJ2-1, reads DSGVTQTPKHLITATGQRVTLRCSPRSGDLSVYWYQQSLDQGLQFLIQYYNGEERAKGNILERFSAQQFPDLHSELNLSSLELGDSALYFCASSVRAGGPDEQFFGPGTRLTVL.

This clonotype showed up just a few times. With a much larger clone just one base away, this may be a read error. The rearrangement joins TRBV5-1 to TRBJ2-3; a possible D gene is TRBD2 (6 bases). Germline V gives CDR1 SGHRS, CDR2 YFSETQ. Trimming pared 5 bases from V and 6 bases from J, leaving 22 bases between. This CDR3 is 16 amino acids long. The CDR3 DNA sequence: TGCGCCAGCAGGTGGGGCGGGGCAGCGGTCGTGGATACGCAGTATTTT. This codes for CASRWGGAAVVDTQYF.

The V call is TRBV14, the J call TRBJ2-1; 8 bases are a match to TRBD2. Germline V gene data show CDR1 as SGHDN and CDR2 as FVKESK. V shed 0 bases and J 0 bases; nucleotides not matched to a gene: 7. The length of the CDR3 is 18 residues. The CDR3 DNA sequence: TGTGCCAGCAGCCAAGACCCGGGACTAGGAAGCTCCTACAATGAGCAGTTCTTC. This codes for CASSQDPGLGSSYNEQFF.

The CDR3 region has the DNA TGTGCCACCAGTGATTTCCGGCGGGGGGGCACAGATACGCAGTATTTT. Protein sequence: CATSDFRRGGTDTQYF. The V gene is TRBV24-1, the J gene TRBJ2-3; 8 nucleotides agree with TRBD2. V lost 1 base, J lost 1 base, and 3 bases stayed unmatched. Germline values: CDR1 KGHDR, CDR2 SFDVKD. The CDR3 totals 16 residues.

J is TRBJ2-3 and V is TRBV9; D is unresolved. The germline gives CDR1 SGDLS, CDR2 YYNGEE. Trimming took 0 bases from V and 0 from J, leaving 8 bases between them. This CDR3 has 15 amino acids. The CDR3 is CASSVDLPSTDTQYF. CDR3 bases: TGTGCCAGCAGCGTAGACCTACCGAGCACAGATACGCAGTATTTT.

The rearrangement uses TRBV20-1 and TRBJ1-2, with no clear D. The V end lost 6 bases, the J end lost 7 bases, and 18 bases lay between the germline ends. The germline V gene has CDR1 DFQATT and CDR2 SNEGSKA (reference sequence). CDR3 length: 13 amino acids. CDR3 coding DNA: TGCAGTGCCACGCCCGGGGAGTGGGGTGGCTACACCTTC. The encoded protein is CSATPGEWGGYTF.

The chain employs TRBV12-3 or TRBV12-4 and TRBJ2-3; D remains ambiguous. Trimming cost V 1 base and J 1 base, with 9 bases left between them. This CDR3 comprises 15 residues. CDR3 in amino acids: CASSLGRARTDTQYF. In DNA form, the CDR3 reads TGTGCCAGCAGTTTAGGCCGAGCGCGCACAGATACGCAGTATTTT.

V usage is TRBV5-1 and J usage is TRBJ2-5; D may be TRBD1 or TRBD2 (5 bases each). The better agreement between TRBJ2-1 and the DNA end casts doubt on the J call. Germline CDR1 reads SGHRS; CDR2 reads YFSETQ. This CDR3 spans 16 amino acids. The CDR3 is CASSLGGGLSYNEQFF. CDR3 nucleotide sequence: TGCGCCAGCAGCTTGGGTGGGGGTCTCTCGTACAATGAGCAGTTCTTC.

The gene calls are TRBV7-6 and TRBJ2-3, with D hard to call. V gave up 2 bases and J gave up 2 bases, with 14 bases separating them. CDR3 length equals 16 residues. Germline CDR1 SGHVS, CDR2 FNYEAQ. This CDR3 is CASSLLRAGNTDTQYF. CDR3 nucleotide sequence: TGTGCCAGCAGCTTATTACGGGCTGGGAACACAGATACGCAGTATTTT.

V and J are TRBV28 and TRBJ1-5; TRBD1 agrees at 9 bases. Germline V gives CDR1 MDHEN, CDR2 SYDVKM. V gave up 5 bases and J gave up 2 bases; unmatched junction bases: 7. This CDR3 region has 16 residues. Here the CDR3 DNA reads TGTGCCAGCAGTGTACCCCGGGACAGGGGCAATCAGCCCCAGCATTTT. The encoded protein is CASSVPRDRGNQPQHF.

The chain has TRBV7-8 and TRBJ2-1; TRBD2 aligns across 8 bases. V lost 3 bases to trimming and J lost 4 bases; unmatched junction nucleotides: 5. CDR1 and CDR2 (germline): SGHVS, FQNEAQ. The length of the CDR3 is 15 residues. CDR3 sequence reads: CASSFSGEPYNEQFF. The DNA for the CDR3 is TGTGCCAGCAGCTTTAGCGGGGAACCGTACAATGAGCAGTTCTTC.

This clonotype was observed a few times. The chain has TRBV3-1 and TRBJ1-2; D possibly corresponds to TRBD1 (5 bases). The length of the CDR3 is 13 residues. In germline, CDR1 is LGHDT, CDR2 YNNKEL (reference sequence). Trimming stripped 2 bases from V and 6 bases from J, with 10 bases between. CDR3 sequence: CASSQRGRDGYTF. The CDR3 DNA follows: TGTGCCAGCAGCCAAAGGGGAAGAGATGGCTACACCTTC.

This clonotype occurred a few times. The V gene is TRBV12-3 or TRBV12-4, the J gene TRBJ1-1; no reliable D call. CDR3 length: 14 residues. V lost 3 bases and J 4 bases, leaving 12 bases between the germline ends. In DNA form, the CDR3 reads TGTGCCAGCAGTTTTGGAGGGTGGGGCACTGAAGCTTTCTTT. Translated: CASSFGGWGTEAFF.

This chain joins TRBV7-3 and TRBJ2-1; 14 nucleotides agree with TRBD2. CDR1 and CDR2 from the germline V gene are SGHTA and FQGTGA. This CDR3 spans 19 amino acids. The V segment lost 1 base and the J segment 2 bases; nucleotides outside the gene matches: 7. CDR3 protein: CASSLMGLAGAGTYNEQFF. Here the CDR3 DNA reads TGTGCCAGCAGCTTAATGGGACTAGCGGGAGCGGGGACCTACAATGAGCAGTTCTTC.

This clonotype occurred a few times. CDR3 protein: CSARSTSGSFNEQFF. The DNA of the CDR3 is TGCAGTGCTAGATCCACTAGCGGGAGTTTCAATGAGCAGTTCTTC. The rearrangement uses TRBV20-1 and TRBJ2-1; 11 bases line up with TRBD2. V lost 2 bases, J lost 6 bases, and 6 bases stayed unmatched. The length of the CDR3 is 15 residues. Germline CDR1 and CDR2: DFQATT and SNEGSKA (reference sequence).